These T cell receptor beta chains were read from a single sample in a study of blood T cell repertoires in COVID-19. Some clones are missing from TCRdb's copy, which holds only in-frame ones; the method was immunoSEQ multiplex PCR. The table records 250,000 or so clones, 87% of them present only once. What was sequenced was peripheral blood. These receptors were taken from a middle-aged woman who had recovered from COVID-19. CDR3s leave out the opening cysteine and the closing phenylalanine or tryptophan. Where a row states a size, it is once, few, many or the class of an expanded clone; other rows omit it.

size,V,J,CDR3
-,TRBV19,TRBJ1-5,ASSISRTQLSNQPQH
-,TRBV2,TRBJ2-2,ASSELETENTGELF
-,TRBV18,TRBJ2-5,ASSPVASETQY
-,TRBV9,TRBJ1-3,ASSVGLSSGNTIY
-,TRBV3-1/TRBV3-2,TRBJ1-2,ASSFRGNYGYT
once,TRBV6-5,TRBJ2-1,ASSQGQGTYNEQF
-,TRBV5-1,TRBJ1-4,ASSPDNSGTNEKLF
-,TRBV19,TRBJ2-7,ASSLRQDTYEQY
-,TRBV5-1,TRBJ2-3,ASINRETDTQY
-,TRBV5-1,TRBJ1-2,ASSLERRDGYT
few,TRBV12-3/TRBV12-4,TRBJ1-3,ASTIGNTIY
-,TRBV15,TRBJ2-5,ATSPWVRGAETQY
-,TRBV11-2,TRBJ2-3,ASSPRDSPISTDTQY
once,TRBV30,TRBJ2-3,AWSVTSRRGVGTDTQY
-,TRBV19,TRBJ2-7,ASSIRPQSEQY
-,TRBV9,TRBJ2-7,ASSVVSPAAEQY
-,TRBV7-3,TRBJ2-5,ASSLKGGGAQTQY
-,TRBV13,TRBJ2-7,ASSSGQSYEQY
-,TRBV12-5,TRBJ2-7,ASGLPTGMSYEQY
-,TRBV4-3,TRBJ1-1,ASSQTGGGTEAF
-,TRBV7-8,TRBJ1-1,ASSVTGLNTEAF
-,TRBV4-3,TRBJ1-3,ASSQDLSSGNTIY
-,TRBV5-1,TRBJ1-3,ASSLATGSGNTIY
-,TRBV4-1,TRBJ1-1,ASSQPSKGVGTEAF
-,TRBV11-2,TRBJ2-7,ASSLTGPYEQY
-,TRBV30,TRBJ2-2,AGTSGINTGELF
-,TRBV6-1,TRBJ1-6,ASSEGFHRTYNSPLH
-,TRBV5-1,TRBJ1-1,ASSRGQVNTEAF
-,TRBV6-2/TRBV6-3,TRBJ1-6,ASSYTRQGGESPLH
-,TRBV25-1,TRBJ1-6,ASSELEGGNSPLH
-,TRBV5-6,TRBJ2-1,ASSADRGRTYNEQF
-,TRBV30,TRBJ1-1,AWSPRGNTEAF
-,TRBV7-9,TRBJ1-1,ASSSNLGTVTEAF
-,TRBV21-1,TRBJ1-1,ASSADRLNTEAF
-,TRBV7-2,TRBJ2-1,ASSLALRMIFDNEQF
-,TRBV6-1,TRBJ2-3,ASSEFNSWESDTQY
-,TRBV3-1/TRBV3-2,TRBJ1-1,ASSLQGDEAF
once,TRBV10-1,TRBJ2-1,ASSEKPAGAHNEQF
-,TRBV5-1,TRBJ2-5,ASSLVEETQY
-,TRBV9,TRBJ1-1,ASSPGAWRQPGGTEAF
-,TRBV6-1,TRBJ2-1,ASSETGTRIYEQF
-,TRBV27,TRBJ1-5,ASSFLGVYQPQH
-,TRBV2,TRBJ2-1,ASSGLSGGGNEQF
few,TRBV7-2,TRBJ2-5,ASSLAGAHKETQY
once,TRBV7-3,TRBJ1-1,ASSFRRAAYEAF
-,TRBV6-1,TRBJ2-3,ASSEGQGADTQY
-,TRBV5-1,TRBJ2-5,ASTHSKASYQETQY
-,TRBV7-2,TRBJ2-7,ASRGRGDLFYEQY
-,TRBV6-5,TRBJ2-7,ASSATGTGSYEQY
once,TRBV19,TRBJ2-5,ASSTPTGLETQY